A single sample is the source of the 10 T cell receptor beta chains below, sequenced in a study of blood T cells in healthy people across ages. A J-beta primer mix and a sample-barcoded 5' primer were used in a second PCR of about 6 to 12 cycles. TCRdb re-called the 5' RACE reads through MiXCR, storing one row per CDR3 protein. The sample lists roughly 800,000 distinct CDR3 sequences, 58% occurring once. The sequencing input was blood. The receptors come from a young man in good health.

This clonotype was observed a handful of times. The chain is built from TRBV27 and TRBJ2-3; 7 positions agree with TRBD2. Trimming took 5 bases from V and 2 from J; bases not matched to a gene: 10. Germline V gives CDR1 MNHEY, CDR2 SMNVEV (reference sequence). The CDR3 loop spans 16 amino acids. The CDR3 coding sequence is TGTGCCAGCAGTAGCACTCTGCTAGCGGTCACAGATACGCAGTATTTT. This encodes CASSSTLLAVTDTQYF.

This clonotype was detected only a few times. This sequence joins TRBV29-1 and TRBJ2-1; D uncertain. Trimming stripped 7 bases from V and 8 bases from J, with 15 bases between. Germline lookup yields CDR1 SQVTM and CDR2 ANQGSEA. CDR3 size: 12 residues. The CDR3 loop reads CSATEWGHEQFF. CDR3 nucleotides: TGCAGCGCCACCGAGTGGGGTCATGAGCAGTTCTTC.

This clonotype was seen a single time. The gene calls are TRBV7-2 and TRBJ2-7, with D tentatively TRBD1 or TRBD2 (5 bases each). The CDR3 covers 16 residues. Germline loops: CDR1 SGHTA, CDR2 FQGNSA. Trimming stripped 5 bases from V and 2 bases from J, with 19 bases between. CDR3 bases: TGTGCCAGCAGCCAGCCCGGGACCCGTCGTCCCTACGAGCAGTACTTC. It codes for CASSQPGTRRPYEQYF.

The chain couples TRBV3-1 to TRBJ2-5, with 9 bases identical to TRBD1. Near its end, the DNA agrees better with TRBJ2-7, so the J call may be wrong. This CDR3 has 13 amino acids. In germline, CDR1 is LGHDT, CDR2 YNNKEL (reference sequence). The CDR3 here is CASSQQTGGEQYF. For the CDR3, the DNA is TGTGCCAGCAGCCAGCAGACAGGGGGCGAGCAGTACTTC.

V is TRBV29-1 and J is TRBJ1-1; no definite D call. V lost 5 bases and J 7 bases, leaving 17 bases between the germline ends. Germline CDR1 and CDR2: SQVTM and ANQGSEA. The CDR3 is 13 amino acids. DNA for the CDR3: TGCAGCGTTCAAGTCGGCTTAACAGATGAAGCTTTCTTT. Translating it yields CSVQVGLTDEAFF.

The chain combines TRBV6-5 with TRBJ2-7; 8 bases agree with TRBD2. The CDR3 spans 14 residues. The germline V gene encodes CDR1 MNHEY and CDR2 SVGAGI. V lost 2 bases to trimming and J lost 6 bases; unmatched junction nucleotides: 6. DNA for the CDR3: TGTGCCAGCAGTTACGCGAGCGGGGGAGGCGAGCAGTACTTC. This translates into CASSYASGGGEQYF.

The chain carries TRBV24-1 and TRBJ2-5; D uncertain. V was cut by 9 bases and J by 4 bases, with 17 bases left in between. The germline V gene encodes CDR1 KGHDR and CDR2 SFDVKD. The length of the CDR3 is 14 residues. CDR3 coding DNA: TGTGCCACCGCCCAACGAGACACCCGAGAGACCCAGTACTTC. Encoded protein: CATAQRDTRETQYF.

J is TRBJ2-7 and V is TRBV6-5, with D maybe TRBD1 (6 bases). Deletions cut 7 bases from V and 7 bases from J, with 26 bases between. CDR1 and CDR2 from the germline V gene are MNHEY and SVGAGI. The CDR3 loop spans 16 amino acids. The CDR3 loop reads CASTPSRDTWGREQYF. The CDR3 DNA is TGTGCCAGCACCCCCTCCCGGGACACTTGGGGGAGAGAGCAGTACTTC.

The chain's CDR3 is CASSRGLAVGYQETQYF. The DNA for the CDR3 is TGCGCCAGCAGCCGAGGACTAGCGGTAGGGTACCAAGAGACCCAGTACTTC. This chain connects TRBV5-1 to TRBJ2-5; TRBD2 matches at 10 bases. V gave up 4 bases and J gave up 0 bases; unmatched junction bases: 9. Per germline, CDR1 SGHRS and CDR2 YFSETQ. This CDR3 has 17 amino acids.

V and J are TRBV6-5 and TRBJ1-5; 8 bases are a match to TRBD1. Germline V gene sequence: CDR1 MNHEY, CDR2 SVGAGI. The CDR3 spans 18 residues. With V trimmed by 0 bases and J by 4 bases, 11 bases remained unmatched. The CDR3 sequence is CASSYSGGGQGRNQPQHF. The CDR3 nucleotides are TGTGCCAGCAGTTACTCGGGCGGCGGACAGGGAAGGAATCAGCCCCAGCATTTT.